This T cell receptor beta chain derives from a study of blood T cell repertoires in COVID-19. On the study more broadly: Acute-phase and convalescent COVID-19 samples originated in the United States, Italy and Spain. PBMCs, B-cell-depleted T cells, or T cells were the source of the cDNA or gDNA that made up the material.

V shed 0 bases and J 4 bases; nucleotides not matched to a gene: 5. Per the germline V gene, CDR1 is SGHDT and CDR2 is YYEEEE. CDR3 length: 16 residues. Methods used by the authors: Reference gene primer amplification in the assay estimated nucleated cell counts. Libraries were prepared by immunoSEQ multiplex PCR; TCRdb keeps only in-frame clonotypes and omits some of them. V, J and clone size derive from that table, while D and trimming were established from the DNA sequence. This sample has about 81,000 clones; roughly 95% occur once, and the top ten carry roughly 4.7%. This sequence was found in a human donor with active COVID-19. The donor label of this sample is uncertain. What was sequenced was peripheral blood. The rearrangement joins TRBV5-6 to TRBJ2-7; 12 bases map to TRBD2. The CDR3 sequence: CASSLALAGGRYEQYF. CDR3 nucleotide sequence: TGTGCCAGCAGCTTGGCCCTAGCGGGGGGGAGGTACGAGCAGTACTTC.